This TCR beta chain was captured in a study of T cells in Graves' hyperthyroidism and ophthalmopathy. Turning to the study itself: Blood was drawn when the patient was first diagnosed and still untreated.

Overall study findings and caveats: Ophthalmopathy, as predicted by the model, came a median roughly 6.5 months after the prediction. Blood also carried most thyroid clonotypes expanded above 0.001.

V was trimmed by 5 bases and J by 2 bases, leaving 13 bases between them. Germline V gene lookup returns CDR1 MNHEY and CDR2 SMNVEV (reference sequence). This CDR3 has 14 residues. There were TCR beta CDR3 regions amplified from RNA transcripts. The HTBI set primed first-round TCR CDR3 RT-PCR. Each CDR3 protein is one row after TCRdb ran MiXCR on the multiplex PCR reads. The table records roughly 420,000 distinct CDR3 sequences, 12% to 15% of them present only once. Worth noting for this clonotype: Its cognate antigen is unknown.

The TCR originated in a woman between 18 and 29 years old with Graves' hyperthyroidism. The sequenced sample consisted of blood. V and J are TRBV27 and TRBJ2-7, with D perhaps matching TRBD1 (5 bases). The CDR3 is CASSTRQSPYEQYF. CDR3 nucleotide sequence: TGTGCCAGCAGTACCCGACAGAGCCCCTACGAGCAGTACTTC.